This TCR beta chain was found in a study of regulatory T cells in long-lasting Graves disease. Library construction for TCR beta used iRepertoire HTBI primers and Arm-PCR of CDR3 regions. Each CDR3 protein is one row after TCRdb ran MiXCR on the multiplex PCR reads. The sample lists 400,000 to 500,000 distinct CDR3 sequences; about 15% were seen once. V trimming: 3 bases; J trimming: 4 bases; junction bases outside the gene matches: 6. The CDR3 spans 14 residues. Germline CDR1 reads SGHRS; CDR2 reads YFSETQ. Time point reported: newly diagnosed GD, antithyroid drugs for less than 3 months. PBMC-derived RNA was used for the TCR library. This clonotype was detected ten times or more. The same data also contributed to another study, on T cells in Graves' hyperthyroidism and ophthalmopathy. From that study: Diagnosis of hyperthyroidism was new in patients aged 18 to 65, and its duration was under 2 months.

The source was peripheral blood mononuclear cells (PBMCs), collected at new diagnosis, from a patient treated with antithyroid drugs. The origin of this receptor is a woman in her forties or fifties with Graves disease. The V gene is TRBV5-1, the J gene TRBJ2-7, with TRBD1 identical over 8 bases. The CDR3 DNA follows: TGCGCCAGCAGCTCGGACAGGGAATTGTACGAGCAGTACTTC. This sequence encodes CASSSDRELYEQYF. Full variable domain (rest looked up from reference TRBV5-1 and TRBJ2-7): KAGVTQTPRYLIKTRGQQVTLSCSPISGHRSVSWYQQTPGQGLQFLFEYFSETQRNKGNFPGRFSGRQFSNSRSEMNVSTLELGDSALYLCASSSDRELYEQYFGPGTRLTVT.